Below, 22 T cell receptor beta chains from the same sample are listed, as sequenced in a study of T cell repertoires in cytomegalovirus infection. TCRdb passed the reads through MiXCR, listing each CDR3 protein once. The sample comprises approximately 240,000 distinct CDR3 sequences, over 9% of which are singletons, and under 2% rests with the top ten. Sequences were obtained from PBMCs. The receptors shown here come from a human donor in good health (CMV status not recorded). Some clones in this sample may be carry-over from other donors' samples.

At least ten counts were recorded for this clonotype. This chain joins TRBV7-2 and TRBJ1-4; no reliable D call. Trimming cost V 0 bases and J 8 bases, with 16 bases left between them. CDR1 is SGHTA and CDR2 is FQGNSA in the germline V gene. This CDR3 is 16 amino acids long. The CDR3 loop reads CASSLAPAALGEKLFF. CDR3 coding DNA: TGTGCCAGCAGCTTAGCGCCGGCAGCCCTTGGGGAAAAACTGTTTTTT.

The chain recombines TRBV2 with TRBJ1-4, with D possibly being TRBD1 (6 bases). Germline CDR1 and CDR2: SNHLY and FYNNEI. Deletions cut 5 bases from V and 0 bases from J, with 7 bases between. The CDR3 totals 14 residues. This chain's CDR3 is CASSRTATNEKLFF. CDR3 coding DNA: TGTGCCAGCAGTAGGACAGCAACTAATGAAAAACTGTTTTTT.

This clonotype was observed many times. The chain joins TRBV28 to TRBJ2-4, with D possibly being TRBD1 or TRBD2 (5 bases each). Between the trimmed V and J ends, which lost 5 bases and 0 bases, there was a span of 11 bases. Germline-derived CDR1 and CDR2 are MDHEN and SYDVKM. The CDR3 runs 15 residues. The CDR3 here is CASSTPGTAKNIQYF. The CDR3 bases are TGTGCCAGCAGTACCCCCGGGACAGCCAAAAACATTCAGTACTTC.

This clonotype was seen at least ten times. J is TRBJ2-4 and V is TRBV7-2; 8 bases align to TRBD2. The germline V gene has CDR1 SGHTA and CDR2 FQGNSA. The CDR3 runs to 16 residues. J was trimmed by 6 bases and V by 0 bases; bases with no gene match: 7. The CDR3 loop is CASSLAGRGAGNIQYF. Here the CDR3 DNA reads TGTGCCAGCAGCTTAGCAGGGCGGGGGGCCGGAAACATTCAGTACTTC.

This clonotype was recorded a few times. J is TRBJ1-6 and V is TRBV6-5; 7 nucleotides align to TRBD1. Germline assignment: CDR1 MNHEY and CDR2 SVGAGI. The junction had 5 bases not matched to a gene; V was cut back by 6 bases and J by 3 bases. This CDR3 spans 15 amino acids. The CDR3 DNA sequence: TGTGCCAGCAGCGAGAGGGACAGCTATAATTCACCCCTCCACTTT. Amino acid sequence: CASSERDSYNSPLHF.

This rearrangement joins TRBV5-1 to TRBJ2-1, with a weak D call TRBD2 (5 bases). Trimming took off 3 bases at V and 0 bases at J, with 10 bases between the two ends. This CDR3 is built from 15 residues. Germline assignment: CDR1 SGHRS and CDR2 YFSETQ. The CDR3 DNA follows: TGCGCCAGCAGCTCGATCGGAGGCTCCTACAATGAGCAGTTCTTC. Amino acid sequence: CASSSIGGSYNEQFF. Looking up the rest from reference TRBV5-1 and TRBJ2-1 gives the full variable domain: KAGVTQTPRYLIKTRGQQVTLSCSPISGHRSVSWYQQTPGQGLQFLFEYFSETQRNKGNFPGRFSGRQFSNSRSEMNVSTLELGDSALYLCASSSIGGSYNEQFFGPGTRLTVL.

This clonotype was counted many times. The CDR3 spells CASSRVPGQGSNEKLFF. For the CDR3, the DNA is TGCGCCAGCAGCCGCGTCCCGGGACAGGGGTCTAATGAAAAACTGTTTTTT. The chain links TRBV4-3 to TRBJ1-4; TRBD1 agrees at 10 bases. The V gene end was trimmed by 4 bases and the J gene end by 3 bases; junction bases not matched to a gene: 8. CDR3 length equals 17 residues. Germline lookup yields CDR1 LGHNA and CDR2 YSLEER.

This clonotype was observed many times. The V call is TRBV5-6, the J call TRBJ1-1; D is undetermined. The CDR3 extends over 12 amino acids. Germline values: CDR1 SGHDT, CDR2 YYEEEE. V was pared by 3 bases and J by 10 bases, with 13 bases between. The CDR3: CASSSGWPGAFF. As DNA, the CDR3 is TGTGCCAGCAGCTCCGGATGGCCTGGAGCTTTCTTT.

V gene TRBV5-4 combines with J gene TRBJ2-7, with TRBD2 identical over 9 bases. The germline V gene has CDR1 SGHNT and CDR2 YYREEE (reference sequence). CDR3 length: 16 amino acids. Trimming at V came to 1 base and at J to 5 bases, leaving 10 bases not matched to a gene. DNA for the CDR3: TGTGCCAGCAGCTTGAGTGGCGGGAGGGCCTTCCACGAGCAGTACTTC. Its protein is CASSLSGGRAFHEQYF.

The chain couples TRBV6-5 to TRBJ2-7, with 8 bases aligning to TRBD1. Germline loops: CDR1 MNHEY, CDR2 SVGAGI. The CDR3 has 17 amino acids. With 7 bases clipped from V and 0 bases from J, the junction kept 14 bases outside the gene matches. The CDR3, as DNA: TGTGCCAGCAACCGGGACAGGCCTTCTGGCCTCTCCTACGAGCAGTACTTC. Its protein is CASNRDRPSGLSYEQYF.

Comment on this clonotype: The junction departs from the called germline gene at one end, perhaps through a read error. The chain recombines TRBV3-1 with TRBJ1-1, with D uncertain. Germline CDR1 reads LGHDT; CDR2 reads YNNKEL (reference sequence). There are 14 residues in the CDR3. The CDR3 DNA is TGTGCCAACAGCCAAGGTGTGGTGAACACTGAAGCTTTCTTT. Translating gives CANSQGVVNTEAFF.

The gene calls are TRBV6-1 and TRBJ2-1; 9 bases line up with TRBD2. This CDR3 has 14 residues. In germline, CDR1 is MNHNS, CDR2 SASEGT. Trimming cost V 8 bases and J 7 bases; bases outside gene matches: 9. The CDR3 spells CASWEAGGENEQFF. CDR3 DNA: TGTGCCAGCTGGGAGGCGGGAGGGGAGAATGAGCAGTTCTTC.

This clonotype was detected ten times or more. V is TRBV5-1 and J is TRBJ1-1, with D perhaps TRBD1 (5 bases). The V end lost 0 bases, the J end lost 3 bases, and 9 bases lay between the germline ends. The CDR3 is 14 amino acids. The germline gives CDR1 SGHRS, CDR2 YFSETQ. CDR3 sequence reads: CASSLGGGDTEAFF. DNA of the CDR3: TGCGCCAGCAGCTTGGGGGGGGGGGACACTGAAGCTTTCTTT. Full variable domain (missing parts from reference TRBV5-1 and TRBJ1-1): KAGVTQTPRYLIKTRGQQVTLSCSPISGHRSVSWYQQTPGQGLQFLFEYFSETQRNKGNFPGRFSGRQFSNSRSEMNVSTLELGDSALYLCASSLGGGDTEAFFGQGTRLTVV.

This clonotype was detected many times. The rearrangement uses TRBV11-3 and TRBJ2-1; D tentatively fits TRBD1 or TRBD2 (7 bases each). The length of the CDR3 is 14 residues. V was trimmed by 6 bases and J by 10 bases, leaving 19 bases between them. CDR1 is SGHNT and CDR2 is YENEEA in the germline V gene. The CDR3 DNA follows: TGTGCCAGCAGGAGCGGGACAGTTTTGGCGGAGCAGTTCTTC. As protein: CASRSGTVLAEQFF.

This clonotype showed up many times. The chain couples TRBV7-2 to TRBJ1-5, with 11 bases that match TRBD1. Germline trimming cut 3 bases from V and 0 bases from J; bases unmatched to any gene: 7. Germline values: CDR1 SGHTA, CDR2 FQGNSA. This CDR3 spans 18 amino acids. This chain's CDR3 is CASSLIGTGGYSNQPQHF. CDR3 nucleotide sequence: TGTGCCAGCAGCTTGATCGGGACAGGGGGGTATAGCAATCAGCCCCAGCATTTT.

This chain links TRBV14 with TRBJ1-2; 7 nucleotides match TRBD1. This CDR3 has 19 amino acids. CDR1 is SGHDN and CDR2 is FVKESK in the germline V gene. Trimming at V came to 0 bases and at J to 4 bases, leaving 17 bases not matched to a gene. The CDR3 DNA sequence: TGTGCCAGCAGCCAAGAAGGGGGTCGATTTGGACAGGCTTTCTATGGCTACACCTTC. Amino acid sequence: CASSQEGGRFGQAFYGYTF.

The V call is TRBV4-3, the J call TRBJ2-1; the match to TRBD2 covers 9 bases. V lost 0 bases to trimming and J lost 6 bases; unmatched junction nucleotides: 6. The CDR3 totals 16 residues. Germline CDR1 and CDR2: LGHNA and YSLEER. CDR3 coding DNA: TGCGCCAGCAGCCAAGATCAAGCGGGAGGCCCCAATGAGCAGTTCTTC. Translation: CASSQDQAGGPNEQFF.

V and J are TRBV7-2 and TRBJ1-3; D unclear. CDR3 length: 14 residues. V was shortened by 5 bases and J by 0 bases, with 8 bases between the two germline ends. Germline V gives CDR1 SGHTA, CDR2 FQGNSA. The CDR3 DNA follows: TGTGCCAGCAGCGCCAGCCTCTCTGGAAACACCATATATTTT. As protein: CASSASLSGNTIYF.

This chain links TRBV24-1 with TRBJ2-2, with 7 positions matching TRBD1. This CDR3 region has 15 residues. CDR1 KGHDR and CDR2 SFDVKD come from the germline V gene. The V segment lost 6 bases and the J segment 6 bases; nucleotides outside the gene matches: 9. As DNA, the CDR3 is TGTGCCACCAGTACCCGGGACAGCTTAGCCGGGGAGCTGTTTTTT. Its protein is CATSTRDSLAGELFF.

This clonotype showed up many times. CDR3 protein: CASSFRQGGNQPQHF. The CDR3 nucleotides are TGTGCCAGCAGTTTCAGGCAGGGGGGCAATCAGCCCCAGCATTTT. The V call is TRBV12-3 or TRBV12-4, the J call TRBJ1-5; 7 nucleotides line up with TRBD1. The trim removed 3 bases at V and 2 bases at J, leaving 4 bases unmatched. This CDR3 has 15 amino acids.

This clonotype was counted at least ten times. J is TRBJ1-6 and V is TRBV7-2; 9 positions agree with TRBD1. Unmatched junction bases numbered 6, after V lost 5 bases and J lost 10 bases. The CDR3 is 14 amino acids. The germline CDR1 and CDR2 sequences are SGHTA and FQGNSA. CDR3 loop: CASSLTGQGSPLHF. The CDR3 DNA is TGTGCCAGCAGCCTGACGGGACAGGGCTCACCCCTCCACTTT.

This clonotype was counted at least ten times. The chain couples TRBV4-3 to TRBJ2-1; D might be TRBD1 (7 bases). Per the germline V gene, CDR1 is LGHNA and CDR2 is YSLEER. The germline V and J ends were trimmed by 0 bases and 6 bases, with 15 bases remaining between them. CDR3 length: 16 amino acids. The CDR3 DNA is TGCGCCAGCAGCCAAGATGGCGCAGGGGGAGGCAATGAGCAGTTCTTC. Its translation: CASSQDGAGGGNEQFF.